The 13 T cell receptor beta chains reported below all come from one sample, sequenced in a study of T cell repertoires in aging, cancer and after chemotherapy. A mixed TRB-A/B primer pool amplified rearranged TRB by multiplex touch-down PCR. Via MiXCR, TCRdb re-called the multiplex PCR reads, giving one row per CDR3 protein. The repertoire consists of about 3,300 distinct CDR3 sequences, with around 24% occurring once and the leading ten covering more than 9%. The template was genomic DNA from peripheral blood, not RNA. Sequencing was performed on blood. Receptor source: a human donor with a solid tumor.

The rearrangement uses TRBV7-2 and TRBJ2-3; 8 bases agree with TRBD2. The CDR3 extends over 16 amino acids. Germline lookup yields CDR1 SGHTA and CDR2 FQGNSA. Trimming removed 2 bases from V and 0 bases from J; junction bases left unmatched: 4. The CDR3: CASSLRGGSSTDTQYF. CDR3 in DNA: TGTGCCAGCAGCTTACGCGGGGGGAGTAGCACAGATACGCAGTATTTT.

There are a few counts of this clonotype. CDR3 bases: TGTGCCAGCAGCTTAGACCTAGGGATAAGAGACACTGAAGCTTTCTTT. Amino acid sequence: CASSLDLGIRDTEAFF. V usage is TRBV7-9 and J usage is TRBJ1-1; no clear D gene. Germline CDR1 reads SEHNR; CDR2 reads FQNEAQ (reference sequence). V gave up 1 base and J gave up 3 bases, with 15 bases separating them. This CDR3 has 16 residues.

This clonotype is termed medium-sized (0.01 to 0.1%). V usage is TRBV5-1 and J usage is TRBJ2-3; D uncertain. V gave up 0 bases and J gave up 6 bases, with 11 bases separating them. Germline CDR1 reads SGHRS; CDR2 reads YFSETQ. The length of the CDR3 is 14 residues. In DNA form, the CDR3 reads TGCGCCAGCAGCTTGGGTAACCCTACTGATACGCAGTATTTT. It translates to CASSLGNPTDTQYF.

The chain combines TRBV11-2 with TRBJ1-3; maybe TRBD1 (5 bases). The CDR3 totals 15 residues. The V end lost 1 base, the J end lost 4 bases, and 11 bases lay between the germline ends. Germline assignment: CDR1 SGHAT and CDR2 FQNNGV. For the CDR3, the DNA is TGTGCCAGCAGCTTAGGAAGGACACCAGGAAACACCATATATTTT. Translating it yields CASSLGRTPGNTIYF.

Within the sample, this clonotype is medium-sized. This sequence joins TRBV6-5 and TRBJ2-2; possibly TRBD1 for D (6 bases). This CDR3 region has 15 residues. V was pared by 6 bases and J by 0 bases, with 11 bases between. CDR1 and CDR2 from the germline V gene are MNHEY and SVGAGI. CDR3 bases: TGTGCCAGCAGGAAGGACAGTGCGAACACCGGGGAGCTGTTTTTT. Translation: CASRKDSANTGELFF.

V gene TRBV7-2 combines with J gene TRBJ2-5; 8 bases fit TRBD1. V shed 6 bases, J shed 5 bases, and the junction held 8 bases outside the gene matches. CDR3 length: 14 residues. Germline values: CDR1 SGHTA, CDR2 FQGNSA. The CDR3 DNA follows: TGTGCCAGCAGTTCCCAGGGGGCGCGGGAGACCCAGTACTTC. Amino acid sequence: CASSSQGARETQYF.

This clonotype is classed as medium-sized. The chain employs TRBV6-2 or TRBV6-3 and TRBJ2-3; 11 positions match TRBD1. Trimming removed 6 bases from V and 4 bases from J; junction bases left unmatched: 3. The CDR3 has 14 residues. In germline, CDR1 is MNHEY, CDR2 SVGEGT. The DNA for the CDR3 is TGTGCCAGCAGGCCGGGACAGGGGGCAGATACGCAGTATTTT. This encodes CASRPGQGADTQYF.

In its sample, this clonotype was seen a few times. In DNA form, the CDR3 reads TGTGCCAGCAGTGTTACAGGCGATAATTCACCCCTCCACTTT. This gives the protein CASSVTGDNSPLHF. V and J are TRBV6-4 and TRBJ1-6; perhaps TRBD1 as D (5 bases). Germline V gives CDR1 MRHNA, CDR2 SNTAGT. The CDR3 runs 14 residues. V lost 4 bases, J lost 5 bases, and 9 bases lay in between.

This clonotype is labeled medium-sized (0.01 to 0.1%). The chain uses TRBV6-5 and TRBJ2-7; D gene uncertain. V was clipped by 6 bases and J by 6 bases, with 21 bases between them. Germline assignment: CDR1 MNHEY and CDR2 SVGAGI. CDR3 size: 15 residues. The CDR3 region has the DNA TGTGCCAGCAGACCCCCGACCGGAAGGGCCGGCGAGCAGTACTTC. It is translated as CASRPPTGRAGEQYF.

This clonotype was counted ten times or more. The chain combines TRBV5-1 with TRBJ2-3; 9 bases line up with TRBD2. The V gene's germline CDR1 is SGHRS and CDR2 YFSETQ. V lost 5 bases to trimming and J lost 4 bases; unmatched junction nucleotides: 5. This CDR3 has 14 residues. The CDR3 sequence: CASSPGTSPDTQYF. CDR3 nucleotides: TGCGCCAGCAGTCCTGGGACTAGCCCAGATACGCAGTATTTT.

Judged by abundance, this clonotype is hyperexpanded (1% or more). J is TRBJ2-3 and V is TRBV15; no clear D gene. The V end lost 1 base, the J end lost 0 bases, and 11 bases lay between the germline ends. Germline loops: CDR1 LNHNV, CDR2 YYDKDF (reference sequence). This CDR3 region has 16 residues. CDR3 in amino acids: CATSRGQHSSTDTQYF. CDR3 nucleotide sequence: TGTGCCACCAGCAGAGGGCAGCATTCTAGCACAGATACGCAGTATTTT.

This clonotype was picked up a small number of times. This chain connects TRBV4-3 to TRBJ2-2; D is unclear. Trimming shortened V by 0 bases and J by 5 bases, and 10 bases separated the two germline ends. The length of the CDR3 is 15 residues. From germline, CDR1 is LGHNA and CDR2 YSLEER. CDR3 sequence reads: CASSQEVGRTGELFF. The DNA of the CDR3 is TGCGCCAGCAGCCAAGAGGTGGGCCGAACCGGGGAGCTGTTTTTT.

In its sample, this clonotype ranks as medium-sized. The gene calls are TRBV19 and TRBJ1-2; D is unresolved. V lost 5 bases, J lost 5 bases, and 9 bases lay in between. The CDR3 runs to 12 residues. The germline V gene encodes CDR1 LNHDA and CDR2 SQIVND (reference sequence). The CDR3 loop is CASSSLRYGYTF. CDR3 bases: TGTGCCAGTAGTTCCCTTAGATATGGCTACACCTTC. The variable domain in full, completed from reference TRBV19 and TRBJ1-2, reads DGGITQSPKYLFRKEGQNVTLSCEQNLNHDAMYWYRQDPGQGLRLIYYSQIVNDFQKGDIAEGYSVSREKKESFPLTVTSAQKNPTAFYLCASSSLRYGYTFGSGTRLTVV.